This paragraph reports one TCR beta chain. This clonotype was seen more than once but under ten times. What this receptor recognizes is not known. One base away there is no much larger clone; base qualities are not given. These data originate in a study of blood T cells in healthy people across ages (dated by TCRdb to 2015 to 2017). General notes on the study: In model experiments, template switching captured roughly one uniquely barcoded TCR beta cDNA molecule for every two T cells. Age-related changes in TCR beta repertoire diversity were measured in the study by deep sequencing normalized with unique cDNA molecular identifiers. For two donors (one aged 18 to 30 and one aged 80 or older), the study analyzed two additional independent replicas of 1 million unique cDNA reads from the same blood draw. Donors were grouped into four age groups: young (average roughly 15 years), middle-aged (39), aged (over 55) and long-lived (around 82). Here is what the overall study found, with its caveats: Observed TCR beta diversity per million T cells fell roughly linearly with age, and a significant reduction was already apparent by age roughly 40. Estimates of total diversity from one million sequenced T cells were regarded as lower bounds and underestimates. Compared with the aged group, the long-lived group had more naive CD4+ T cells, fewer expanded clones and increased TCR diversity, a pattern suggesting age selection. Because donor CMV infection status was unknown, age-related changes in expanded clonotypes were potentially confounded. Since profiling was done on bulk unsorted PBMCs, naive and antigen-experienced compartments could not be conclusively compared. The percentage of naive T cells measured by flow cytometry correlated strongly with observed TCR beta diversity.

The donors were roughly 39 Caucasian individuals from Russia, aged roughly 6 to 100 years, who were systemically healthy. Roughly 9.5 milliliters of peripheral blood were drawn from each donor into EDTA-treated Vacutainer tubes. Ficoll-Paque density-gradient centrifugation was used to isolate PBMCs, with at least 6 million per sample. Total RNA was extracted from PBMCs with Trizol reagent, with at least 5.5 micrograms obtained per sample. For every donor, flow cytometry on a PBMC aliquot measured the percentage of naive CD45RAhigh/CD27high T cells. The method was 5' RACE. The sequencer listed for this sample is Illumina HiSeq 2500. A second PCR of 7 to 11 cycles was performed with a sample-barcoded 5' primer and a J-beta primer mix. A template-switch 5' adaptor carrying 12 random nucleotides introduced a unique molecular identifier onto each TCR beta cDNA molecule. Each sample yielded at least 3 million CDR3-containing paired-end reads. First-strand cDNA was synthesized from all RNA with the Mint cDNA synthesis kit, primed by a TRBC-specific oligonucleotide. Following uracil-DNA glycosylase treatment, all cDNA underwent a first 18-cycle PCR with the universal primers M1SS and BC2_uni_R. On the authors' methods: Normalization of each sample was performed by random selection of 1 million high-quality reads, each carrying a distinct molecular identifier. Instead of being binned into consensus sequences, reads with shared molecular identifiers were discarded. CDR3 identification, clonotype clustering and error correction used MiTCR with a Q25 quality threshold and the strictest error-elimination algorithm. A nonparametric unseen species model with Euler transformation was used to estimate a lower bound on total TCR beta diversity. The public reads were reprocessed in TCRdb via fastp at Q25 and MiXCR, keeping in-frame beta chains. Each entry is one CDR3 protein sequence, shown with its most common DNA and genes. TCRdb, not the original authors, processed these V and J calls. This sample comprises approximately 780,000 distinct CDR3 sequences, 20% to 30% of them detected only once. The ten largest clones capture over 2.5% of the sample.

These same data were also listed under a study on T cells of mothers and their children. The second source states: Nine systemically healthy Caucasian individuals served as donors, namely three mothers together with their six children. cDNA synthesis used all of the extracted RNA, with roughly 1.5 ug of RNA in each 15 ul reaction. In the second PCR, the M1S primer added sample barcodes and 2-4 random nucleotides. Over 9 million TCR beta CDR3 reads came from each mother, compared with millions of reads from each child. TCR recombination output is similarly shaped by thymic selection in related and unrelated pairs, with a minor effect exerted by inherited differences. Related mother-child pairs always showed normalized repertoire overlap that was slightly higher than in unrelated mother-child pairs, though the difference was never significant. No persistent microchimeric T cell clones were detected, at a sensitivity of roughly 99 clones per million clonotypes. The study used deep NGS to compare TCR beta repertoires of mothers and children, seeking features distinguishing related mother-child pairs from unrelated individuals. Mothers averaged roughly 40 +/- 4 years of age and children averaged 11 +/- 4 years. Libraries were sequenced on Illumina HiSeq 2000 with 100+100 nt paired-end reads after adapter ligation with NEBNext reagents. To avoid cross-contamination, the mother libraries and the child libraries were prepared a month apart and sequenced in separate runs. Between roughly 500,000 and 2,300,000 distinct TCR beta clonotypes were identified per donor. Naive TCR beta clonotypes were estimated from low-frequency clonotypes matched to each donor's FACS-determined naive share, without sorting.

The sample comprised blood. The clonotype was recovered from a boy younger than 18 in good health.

The DNA sequence is TGTGCCAGCAGCCAAGATTACGGGAGGGCCGGGGACATTCAGTACTTC. It is translated as CASSQDYGRAGDIQYF. The rearranged chain carries TRBV3-1 and TRBJ2-4; 8 bases in between match TRBD2. Its CDR3 holds 16 amino acids, cysteine through phenylalanine. Only the CDR3 DNA stays, 48 bases, in frame from base 1. Per the germline V gene (reference sequence), LGHDT is the CDR1 and YNNKEL is the CDR2. Compared with germline, V lacks 0 bases and J lacks 8 bases; bases without a gene match: 9.